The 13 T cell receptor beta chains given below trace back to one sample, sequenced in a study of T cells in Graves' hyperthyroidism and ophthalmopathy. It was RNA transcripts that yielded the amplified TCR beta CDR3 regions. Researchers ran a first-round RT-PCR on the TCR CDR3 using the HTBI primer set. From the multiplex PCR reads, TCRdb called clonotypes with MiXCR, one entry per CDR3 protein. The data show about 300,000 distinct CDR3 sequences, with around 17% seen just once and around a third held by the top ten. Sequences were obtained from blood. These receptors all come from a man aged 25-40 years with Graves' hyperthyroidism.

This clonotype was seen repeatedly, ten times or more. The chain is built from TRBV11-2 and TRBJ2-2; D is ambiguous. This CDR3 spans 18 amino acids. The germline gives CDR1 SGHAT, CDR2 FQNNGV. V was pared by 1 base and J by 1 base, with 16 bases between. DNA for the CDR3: TGTGCCAGCAGCTTAGTACTTAGGTTAGCACAGAACACCGGGGAGCTGTTTTTT. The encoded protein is CASSLVLRLAQNTGELFF.

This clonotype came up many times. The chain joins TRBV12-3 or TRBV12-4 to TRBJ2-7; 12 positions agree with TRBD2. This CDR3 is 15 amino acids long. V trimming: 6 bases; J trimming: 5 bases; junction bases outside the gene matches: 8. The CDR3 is CASSPKTSGSDEQYF. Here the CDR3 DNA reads TGTGCCAGCAGCCCAAAGACTAGCGGGAGCGACGAGCAGTACTTC.

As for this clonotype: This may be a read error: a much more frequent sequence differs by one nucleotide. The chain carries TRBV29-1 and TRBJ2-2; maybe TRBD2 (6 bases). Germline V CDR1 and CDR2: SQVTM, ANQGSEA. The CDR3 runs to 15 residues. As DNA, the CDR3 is TGCAGCGTTGTTTTGCTTCCATGGGGCACCGGGGGGCTGTTTTTT. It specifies CSVVLLPWGTGGLFF.

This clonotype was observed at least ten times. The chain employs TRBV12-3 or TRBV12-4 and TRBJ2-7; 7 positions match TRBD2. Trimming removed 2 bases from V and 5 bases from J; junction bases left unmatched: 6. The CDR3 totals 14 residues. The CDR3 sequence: CASSLRGRSHEQYF. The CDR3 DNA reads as TGTGCCAGCAGTTTACGCGGGAGAAGCCACGAGCAGTACTTC.

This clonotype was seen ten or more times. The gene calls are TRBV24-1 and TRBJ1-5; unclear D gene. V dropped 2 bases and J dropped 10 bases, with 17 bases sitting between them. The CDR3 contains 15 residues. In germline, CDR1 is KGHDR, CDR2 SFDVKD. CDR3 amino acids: CATSDSAHPHLPQHF. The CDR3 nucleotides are TGTGCCACCAGTGATTCGGCACACCCTCATCTTCCCCAGCATTTT.

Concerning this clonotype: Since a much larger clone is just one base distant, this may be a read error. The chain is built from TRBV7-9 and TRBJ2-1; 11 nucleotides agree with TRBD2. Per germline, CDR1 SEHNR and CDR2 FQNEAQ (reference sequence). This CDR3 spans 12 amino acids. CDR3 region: CTSSRLAGEQFF. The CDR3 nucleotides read TGTACCAGCAGCAGACTAGCGGGAGAGCAGTTCTTC.

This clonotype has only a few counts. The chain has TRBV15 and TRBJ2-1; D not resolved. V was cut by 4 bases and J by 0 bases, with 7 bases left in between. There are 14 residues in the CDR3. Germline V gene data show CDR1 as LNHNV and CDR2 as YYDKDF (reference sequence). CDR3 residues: CATSKLSSYNEQFF. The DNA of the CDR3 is TGTGCCACCAGCAAACTGAGCTCCTACAATGAGCAGTTCTTC.

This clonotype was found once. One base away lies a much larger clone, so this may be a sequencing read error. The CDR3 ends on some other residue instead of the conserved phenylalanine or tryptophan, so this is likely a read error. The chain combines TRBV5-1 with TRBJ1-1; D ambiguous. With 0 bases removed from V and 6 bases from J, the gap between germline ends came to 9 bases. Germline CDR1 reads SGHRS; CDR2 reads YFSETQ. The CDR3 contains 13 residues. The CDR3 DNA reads TGCGCCAGCAGCTTGGCGGCTCAAGCTGAAGCTTTCCTT. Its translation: CASSLAAQAEAFL.

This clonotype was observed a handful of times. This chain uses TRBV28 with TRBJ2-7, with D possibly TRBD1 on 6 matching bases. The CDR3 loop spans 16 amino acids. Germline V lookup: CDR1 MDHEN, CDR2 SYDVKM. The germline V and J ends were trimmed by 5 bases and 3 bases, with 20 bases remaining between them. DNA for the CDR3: TGTGCCAGCAGTCCGGCGGAAGCGTCAGGGGTCTACGAGCAGTACTTC. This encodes CASSPAEASGVYEQYF.

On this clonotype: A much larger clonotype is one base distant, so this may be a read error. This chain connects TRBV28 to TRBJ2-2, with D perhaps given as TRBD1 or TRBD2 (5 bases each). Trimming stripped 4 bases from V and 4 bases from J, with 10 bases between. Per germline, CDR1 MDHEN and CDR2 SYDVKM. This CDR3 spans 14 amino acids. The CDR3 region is CASSWAGSTGELFF. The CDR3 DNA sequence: TGTGCCAGCAGTTGGGCAGGGAGCACCGGGGAGCTGTTTTTT.

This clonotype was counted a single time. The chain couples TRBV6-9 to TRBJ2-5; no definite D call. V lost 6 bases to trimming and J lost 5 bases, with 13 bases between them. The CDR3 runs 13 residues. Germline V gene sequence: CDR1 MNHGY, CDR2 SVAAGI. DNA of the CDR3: TGTGCCAGCAGATTACCGGTGGCTGAGACCCAGTACTTC. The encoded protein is CASRLPVAETQYF.

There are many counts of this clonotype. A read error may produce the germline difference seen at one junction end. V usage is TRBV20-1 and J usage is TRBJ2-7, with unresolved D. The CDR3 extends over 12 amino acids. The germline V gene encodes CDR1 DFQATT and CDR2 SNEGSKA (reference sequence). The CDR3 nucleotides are TGCAGTGCCAGAGATAGGGCCTACGAGCAGTACTTC. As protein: CSARDRAYEQYF.

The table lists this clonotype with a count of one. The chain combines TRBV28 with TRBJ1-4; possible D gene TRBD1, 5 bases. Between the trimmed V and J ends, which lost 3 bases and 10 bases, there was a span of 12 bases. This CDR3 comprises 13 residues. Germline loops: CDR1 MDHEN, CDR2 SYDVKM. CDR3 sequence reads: CASSLQGSAKLFF. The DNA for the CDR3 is TGTGCCAGCAGTTTGCAGGGCTCGGCAAAACTGTTTTTT.